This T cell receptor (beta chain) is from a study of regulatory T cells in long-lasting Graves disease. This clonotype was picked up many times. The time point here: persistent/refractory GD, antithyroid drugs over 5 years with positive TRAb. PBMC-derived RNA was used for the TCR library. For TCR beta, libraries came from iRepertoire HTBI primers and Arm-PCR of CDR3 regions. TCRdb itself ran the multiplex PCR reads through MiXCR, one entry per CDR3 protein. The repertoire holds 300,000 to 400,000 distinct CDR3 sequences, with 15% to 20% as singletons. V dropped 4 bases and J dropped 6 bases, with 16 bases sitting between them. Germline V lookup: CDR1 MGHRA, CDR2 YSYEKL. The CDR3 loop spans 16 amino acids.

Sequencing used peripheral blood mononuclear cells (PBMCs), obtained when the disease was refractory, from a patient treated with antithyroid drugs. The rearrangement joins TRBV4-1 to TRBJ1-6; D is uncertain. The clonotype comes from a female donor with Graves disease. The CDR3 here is CASSPTRVLRNSPLHF. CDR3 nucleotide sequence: TGCGCCAGCAGCCCTACCCGGGTTCTGCGTAATTCACCCCTCCACTTT.